These 12 T cell receptor beta chains came from one sample sequenced in a study of OX40 agonist ivuxolimab in advanced cancers. The assay was immunoSEQ multiplex PCR, and TCRdb's table has in-frame clones only and misses some. This table has 50,000 to 65,000 clones, approximately 86% appearing once. The material was CD4+ or CD8+ T cells sorted from blood, obtained in a trial of the OX40 agonist ivuxolimab. The source of these receptors is an adult with an advanced solid tumor such as melanoma, head and neck, liver or kidney cancer.

The V and J genes are TRBV7-8 and TRBJ2-7; the match to TRBD2 covers 11 bases. This CDR3 has 14 amino acids. With V trimmed by 3 bases and J by 4 bases, 2 bases remained unmatched. Germline assignment: CDR1 SGHVS and CDR2 FQNEAQ. In DNA, the CDR3 is TGTGCCAGCAGCTTCATAGCGGGAGGGTACGAGCAGTACTTC. Encoded protein: CASSFIAGGYEQYF.

The chain recombines TRBV5-1 with TRBJ2-1; TRBD2 is a possible D gene (6 bases). With 0 bases removed from V and 4 bases from J, the gap between germline ends came to 11 bases. This CDR3 contains 15 residues. Germline lookup yields CDR1 SGHRS and CDR2 YFSETQ. The CDR3 DNA is TGCGCCAGCAGCTTGGAGGGACTTAGATACAATGAGCAGTTCTTC. Its translation: CASSLEGLRYNEQFF.

The chain is built from TRBV6-5 and TRBJ2-1; no clear D gene. There are 14 residues in the CDR3. Germline V gene data show CDR1 as MNHEY and CDR2 as SVGAGI. The germline V and J ends were trimmed by 7 bases and 0 bases, with 10 bases remaining between them. The chain's CDR3 is CASKRTVSYNEQFF. The CDR3 DNA sequence: TGTGCCAGCAAAAGAACAGTCTCCTACAATGAGCAGTTCTTC.

V is TRBV7-3 and J is TRBJ2-1; TRBD2 matches at 14 bases. Germline V lookup: CDR1 SGHTA, CDR2 FQGTGA. The CDR3 runs 18 residues. V dropped 4 bases and J dropped 8; count of bases not matched to a gene: 13. The CDR3: CASSSGLAGGRGFDEQFF. The CDR3 bases are TGTGCCAGCAGCTCCGGACTAGCGGGAGGAAGGGGGTTTGATGAGCAGTTCTTC.

This clone was seen a few times. V usage is TRBV27 and J usage is TRBJ2-3; D remains ambiguous. Germline V gives CDR1 MNHEY, CDR2 SMNVEV (reference sequence). V was pared by 6 bases and J by 4 bases, with 5 bases between. CDR3 size: 11 residues. CDR3 nucleotide sequence: TGTGCCAGCAGGGGCGCAGATACGCAGTATTTT. Translation gives CASRGADTQYF.

The genes are TRBV28 and TRBJ2-3; 8 bases line up with TRBD2. The ends lost 5 bases at V and 3 bases at J; junction bases unmatched: 7. Germline V gives CDR1 MDHEN, CDR2 SYDVKM. The CDR3 has 15 residues. The CDR3 region has the DNA TGTGCCAGCAGTACCCGGGCGGGAGGAACAGATACGCAGTATTTT. Residues: CASSTRAGGTDTQYF.

The chain combines TRBV28 with TRBJ2-7, with TRBD1 matching 7 bases. Germline CDR1 and CDR2: MDHEN and SYDVKM. The CDR3 has 16 amino acids. With V trimmed by 6 bases and J by 2 bases, 13 bases remained unmatched. The CDR3: CASSRQLRQGTYEQYF. The CDR3 DNA is TGTGCCAGCAGCCGACAACTCAGACAGGGAACCTACGAGCAGTACTTC.

The CDR3 nucleotides read TGTGCCAGCAGTGAAAAAGGGGGCAGGTTCCAAGAGACCCAGTACTTC. Residues: CASSEKGGRFQETQYF. This chain connects TRBV6-1 to TRBJ2-5; 7 positions agree with TRBD1. Looked up from germline, CDR1 is MNHNS and CDR2 is SASEGT. The CDR3 is 16 residues long. V dropped 2 bases and J dropped 1; count of bases not matched to a gene: 7.

This clone was seen only a few times. The chain carries TRBV6-4 and TRBJ1-2, with a possible D match to TRBD1 (5 bases). Looked up from germline, CDR1 is MRHNA and CDR2 is SNTAGT. Trimming left V 5 bases short and J 2 bases short, with 9 bases between. The CDR3 extends over 13 amino acids. CDR3 region: CASSRDRNYGYTF. Written as DNA, the CDR3 is TGTGCCAGCAGTCGCGACAGAAACTATGGCTACACCTTC.

Concerning this clone itself: Other nucleotide sequences from this sample produce the same CDR3. The chain links TRBV5-1 to TRBJ2-7, with a weak D call TRBD1 (6 bases). The germline V gene encodes CDR1 SGHRS and CDR2 YFSETQ. The CDR3 length is 13 residues. V shed 0 bases and J shed 2 bases, with 6 bases lying between them. The chain's CDR3 is CASSLDRAYEQYF. The CDR3, as DNA: TGCGCCAGCAGCTTGGACAGGGCCTACGAGCAGTACTTC.

The rearrangement joins TRBV5-4 to TRBJ2-5, with 9 bases matching TRBD1. This CDR3 comprises 15 residues. Trimming at V came to 3 bases and at J to 1 base, leaving 4 bases not matched to a gene. In germline, CDR1 is SGHNT, CDR2 YYREEE (reference sequence). CDR3 nucleotide sequence: TGTGCCAGCAGCTCCGGGACAGGGCCCCAAGAGACCCAGTACTTC. Translating it yields CASSSGTGPQETQYF.

The rearrangement joins TRBV5-1 to TRBJ2-7; TRBD2 agrees at 12 bases. This CDR3 spans 17 amino acids. Germline assignment: CDR1 SGHRS and CDR2 YFSETQ. The junction had 10 bases not matched to a gene; V was cut back by 4 bases and J by 2 bases. The CDR3 nucleotides read TGCGCCAGCAGCCCACTAGCGGGAGGACCAACCGCCTACGAGCAGTACTTC. Translation gives CASSPLAGGPTAYEQYF. Drawing the rest from reference TRBV5-1 and TRBJ2-7, the complete variable domain is KAGVTQTPRYLIKTRGQQVTLSCSPISGHRSVSWYQQTPGQGLQFLFEYFSETQRNKGNFPGRFSGRQFSNSRSEMNVSTLELGDSALYLCASSPLAGGPTAYEQYFGPGTRLTVT.